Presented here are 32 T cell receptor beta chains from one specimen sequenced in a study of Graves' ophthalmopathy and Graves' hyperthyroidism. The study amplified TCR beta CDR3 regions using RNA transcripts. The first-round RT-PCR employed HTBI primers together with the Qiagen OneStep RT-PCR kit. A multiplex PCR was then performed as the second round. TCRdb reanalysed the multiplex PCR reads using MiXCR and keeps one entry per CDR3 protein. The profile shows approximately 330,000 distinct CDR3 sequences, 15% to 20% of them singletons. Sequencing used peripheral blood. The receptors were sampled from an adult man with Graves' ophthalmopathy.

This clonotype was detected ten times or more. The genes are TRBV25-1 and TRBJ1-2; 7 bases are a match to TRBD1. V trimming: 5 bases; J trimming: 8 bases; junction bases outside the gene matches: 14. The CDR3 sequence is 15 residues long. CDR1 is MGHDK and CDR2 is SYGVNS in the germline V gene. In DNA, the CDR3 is TGTGCCAGCAGTCAAACTCAGGGGGGCGCGTTCGGCTACACCTTC. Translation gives CASSQTQGGAFGYTF.

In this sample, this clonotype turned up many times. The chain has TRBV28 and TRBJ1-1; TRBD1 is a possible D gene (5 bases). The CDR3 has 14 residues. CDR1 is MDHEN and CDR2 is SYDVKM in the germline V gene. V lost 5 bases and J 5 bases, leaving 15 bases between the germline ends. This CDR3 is CASSAGTGVTEAFF. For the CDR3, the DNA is TGTGCCAGCAGTGCCGGGACCGGAGTTACTGAAGCTTTCTTT.

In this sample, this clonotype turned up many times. Here the CDR3 reads CASSLATGSPKIYANTGELFF. The DNA of the CDR3 is TGTGCCAGCAGCTTGGCAACAGGGTCGCCGAAAATATACGCGAACACCGGGGAGCTGTTTTTT. V gene TRBV5-5 combines with J gene TRBJ2-2; tentative D call: TRBD1 (6 bases). Germline V lookup: CDR1 SGHKS, CDR2 YYEKEE (reference sequence). V was shortened by 0 bases and J by 0 bases, with 24 bases between the two germline ends. CDR3 size: 21 residues.

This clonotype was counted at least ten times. The CDR3 DNA reads TGTGCCAGCAGCCTGGGGAATGAAGCTTTCTTT. Its protein product is CASSLGNEAFF. The V call is TRBV3-1, the J call TRBJ1-1, with D uncertain. Germline CDR1 reads LGHDT; CDR2 reads YNNKEL (reference sequence). The V end was cut by 4 bases, the J end by 7 bases, with 7 bases between. This CDR3 comprises 11 residues.

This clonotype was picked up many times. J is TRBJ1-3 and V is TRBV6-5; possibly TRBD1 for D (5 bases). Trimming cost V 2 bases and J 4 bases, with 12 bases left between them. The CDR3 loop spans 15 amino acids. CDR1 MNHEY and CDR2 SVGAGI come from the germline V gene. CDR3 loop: CASSYTRDAGNTIYF. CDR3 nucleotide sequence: TGTGCCAGCAGTTACACCCGGGACGCGGGAAACACCATATATTTT.

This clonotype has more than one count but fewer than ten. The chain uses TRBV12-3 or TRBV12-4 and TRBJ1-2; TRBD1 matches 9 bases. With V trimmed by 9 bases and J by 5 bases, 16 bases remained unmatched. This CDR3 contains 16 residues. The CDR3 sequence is CASTLAQGQGFYGYTF. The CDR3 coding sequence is TGTGCCAGTACCCTCGCCCAGGGACAGGGTTTTTATGGCTACACCTTC.

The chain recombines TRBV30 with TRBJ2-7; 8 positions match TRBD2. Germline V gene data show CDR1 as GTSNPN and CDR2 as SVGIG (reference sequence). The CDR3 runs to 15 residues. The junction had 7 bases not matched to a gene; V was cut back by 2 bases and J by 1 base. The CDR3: CAWSRLAGGSYEQYF. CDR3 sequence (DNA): TGTGCCTGGAGTCGGCTAGCGGGTGGATCCTACGAGCAGTACTTC.

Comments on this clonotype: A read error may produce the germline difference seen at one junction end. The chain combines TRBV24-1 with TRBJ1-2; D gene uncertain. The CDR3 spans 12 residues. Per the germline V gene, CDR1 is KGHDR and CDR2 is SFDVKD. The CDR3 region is CATSEGNSGYTF. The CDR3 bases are TGTGCCACCAGTGAGGGAAACTCTGGCTACACCTTC.

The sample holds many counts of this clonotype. The CDR3 protein is CASSLRLAGFAGELFF. The CDR3 nucleotides are TGTGCCAGCAGTTTAAGGCTAGCGGGCTTCGCCGGGGAGCTGTTTTTT. The chain uses TRBV28 and TRBJ2-2; TRBD2 aligns across 8 bases. V trimming: 2 bases; J trimming: 6 bases; junction bases outside the gene matches: 8. This CDR3 spans 16 amino acids. Germline V CDR1 and CDR2: MDHEN, SYDVKM.

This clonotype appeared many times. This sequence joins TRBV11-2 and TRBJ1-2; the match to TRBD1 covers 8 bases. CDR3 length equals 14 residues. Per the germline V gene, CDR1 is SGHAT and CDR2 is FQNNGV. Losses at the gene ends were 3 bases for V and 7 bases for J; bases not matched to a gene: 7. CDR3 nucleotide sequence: TGTGCCAGCAGCTTCGGGACAGGAAGTTTTGGCTACACCTTC. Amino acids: CASSFGTGSFGYTF.

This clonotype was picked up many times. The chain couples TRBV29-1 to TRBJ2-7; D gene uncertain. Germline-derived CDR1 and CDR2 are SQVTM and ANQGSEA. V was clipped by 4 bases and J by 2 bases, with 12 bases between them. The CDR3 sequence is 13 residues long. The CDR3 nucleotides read TGCAGCGTTGTCTTTGTGTTAACCTACGAGCAGTACTTC. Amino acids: CSVVFVLTYEQYF.

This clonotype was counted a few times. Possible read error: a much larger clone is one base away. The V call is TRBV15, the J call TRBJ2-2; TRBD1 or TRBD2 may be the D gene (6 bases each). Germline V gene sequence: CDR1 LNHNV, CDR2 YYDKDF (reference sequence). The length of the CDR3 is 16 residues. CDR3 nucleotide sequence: TGTGCCATCAGCAGAGGGGGGACACAACACACCGGGGAGCTGTTTTTT. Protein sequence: CAISRGGTQHTGELFF.

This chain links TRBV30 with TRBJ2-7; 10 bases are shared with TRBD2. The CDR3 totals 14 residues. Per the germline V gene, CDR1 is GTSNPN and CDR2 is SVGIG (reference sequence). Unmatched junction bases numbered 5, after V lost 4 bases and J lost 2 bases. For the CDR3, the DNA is TGTGCCTGGACTAGCGGGAGTGAAACCTACGAGCAGTACTTC. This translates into CAWTSGSETYEQYF.

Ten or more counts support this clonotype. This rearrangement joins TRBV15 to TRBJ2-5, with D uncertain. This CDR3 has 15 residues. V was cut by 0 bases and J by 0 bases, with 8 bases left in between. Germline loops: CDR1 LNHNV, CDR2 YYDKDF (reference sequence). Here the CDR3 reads CATSRERQYQETQYF. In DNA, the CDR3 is TGTGCCACCAGCAGAGAACGGCAGTACCAAGAGACCCAGTACTTC.

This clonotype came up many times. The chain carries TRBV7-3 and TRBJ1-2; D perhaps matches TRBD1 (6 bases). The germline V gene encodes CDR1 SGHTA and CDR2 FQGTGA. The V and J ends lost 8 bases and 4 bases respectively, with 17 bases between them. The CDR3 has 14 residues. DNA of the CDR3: TGTGCCAGCGGAACCGGGACAACTATCTATGGCTACACCTTC. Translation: CASGTGTTIYGYTF.

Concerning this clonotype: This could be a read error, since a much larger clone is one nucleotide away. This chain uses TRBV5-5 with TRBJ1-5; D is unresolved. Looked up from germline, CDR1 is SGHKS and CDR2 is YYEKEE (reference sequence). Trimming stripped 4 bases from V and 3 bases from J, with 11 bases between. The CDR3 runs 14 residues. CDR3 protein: CASSMSVFNQPQHF. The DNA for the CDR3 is TGTGCCAGCAGCATGAGCGTATTCAATCAGCCCCAGCATTTT.

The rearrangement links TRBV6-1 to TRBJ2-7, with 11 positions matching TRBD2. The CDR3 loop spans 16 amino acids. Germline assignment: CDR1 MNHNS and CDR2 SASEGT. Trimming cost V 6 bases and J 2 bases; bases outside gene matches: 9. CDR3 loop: CASSHGLAGGAYEQYF. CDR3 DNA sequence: TGTGCCAGCAGCCACGGGCTAGCGGGAGGTGCCTACGAGCAGTACTTC.

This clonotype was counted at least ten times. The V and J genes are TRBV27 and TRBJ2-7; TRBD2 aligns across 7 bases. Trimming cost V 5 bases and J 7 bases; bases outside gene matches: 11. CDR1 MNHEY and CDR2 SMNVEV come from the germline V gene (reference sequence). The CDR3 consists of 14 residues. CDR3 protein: CASSTTSSSLEQYF. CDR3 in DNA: TGTGCCAGCAGTACGACTAGCTCCTCGCTTGAGCAGTACTTC.

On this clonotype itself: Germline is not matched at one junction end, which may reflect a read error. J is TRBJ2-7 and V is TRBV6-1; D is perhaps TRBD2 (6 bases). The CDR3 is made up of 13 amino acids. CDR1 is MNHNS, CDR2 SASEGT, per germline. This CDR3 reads CAISGYGSPEQYF. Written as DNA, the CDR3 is TGTGCCATCAGTGGGTACGGGAGTCCCGAGCAGTACTTC.

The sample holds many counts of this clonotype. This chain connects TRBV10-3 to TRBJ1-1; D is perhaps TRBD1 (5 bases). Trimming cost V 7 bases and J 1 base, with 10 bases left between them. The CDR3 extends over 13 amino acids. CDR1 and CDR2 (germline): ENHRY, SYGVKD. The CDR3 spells CAINGAANTEAFF. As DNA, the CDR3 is TGTGCCATCAACGGGGCCGCGAACACTGAAGCTTTCTTT.

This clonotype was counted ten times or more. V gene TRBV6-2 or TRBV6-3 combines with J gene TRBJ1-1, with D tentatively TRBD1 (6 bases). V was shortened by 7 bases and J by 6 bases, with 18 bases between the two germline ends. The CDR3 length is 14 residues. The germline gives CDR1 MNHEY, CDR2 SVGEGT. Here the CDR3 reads CASNGPQGRAEAFF. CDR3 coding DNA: TGTGCCAGCAACGGCCCACAGGGCAGGGCTGAAGCTTTCTTT.

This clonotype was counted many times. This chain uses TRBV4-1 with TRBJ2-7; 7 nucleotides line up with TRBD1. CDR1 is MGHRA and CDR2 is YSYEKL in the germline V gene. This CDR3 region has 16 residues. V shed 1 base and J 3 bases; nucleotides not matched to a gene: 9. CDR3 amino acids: CASSQATGATHYEQYF. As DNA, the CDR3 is TGCGCCAGCAGCCAAGCTACAGGGGCGACGCACTACGAGCAGTACTTC.

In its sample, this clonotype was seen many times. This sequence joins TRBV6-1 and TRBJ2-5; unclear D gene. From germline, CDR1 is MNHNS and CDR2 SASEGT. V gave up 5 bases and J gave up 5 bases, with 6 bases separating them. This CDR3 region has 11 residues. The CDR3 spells CASSYVETQYF. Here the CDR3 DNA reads TGTGCCAGCAGTTATGTTGAGACCCAGTACTTC.

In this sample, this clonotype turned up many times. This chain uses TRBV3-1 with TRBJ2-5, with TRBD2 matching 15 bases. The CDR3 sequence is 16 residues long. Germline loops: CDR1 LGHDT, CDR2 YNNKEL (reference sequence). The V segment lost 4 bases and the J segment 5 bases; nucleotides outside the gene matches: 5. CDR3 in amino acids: CASSLGTSGRMETQYF. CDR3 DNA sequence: TGTGCCAGCAGCCTGGGGACTAGCGGGAGGATGGAGACCCAGTACTTC.

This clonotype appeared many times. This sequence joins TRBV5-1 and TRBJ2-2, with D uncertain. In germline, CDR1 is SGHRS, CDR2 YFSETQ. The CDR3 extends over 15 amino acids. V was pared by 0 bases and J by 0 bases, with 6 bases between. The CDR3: CASSLELANTGELFF. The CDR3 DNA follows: TGCGCCAGCAGCTTGGAGCTAGCGAACACCGGGGAGCTGTTTTTT.

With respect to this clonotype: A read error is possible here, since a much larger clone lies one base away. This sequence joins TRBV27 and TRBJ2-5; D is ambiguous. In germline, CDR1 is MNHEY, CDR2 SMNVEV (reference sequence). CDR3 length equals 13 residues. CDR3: CASSSRTQETQHF. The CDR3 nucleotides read TGTGCCAGCAGTTCCCGGACCCAAGAGACCCAGCACTTC.

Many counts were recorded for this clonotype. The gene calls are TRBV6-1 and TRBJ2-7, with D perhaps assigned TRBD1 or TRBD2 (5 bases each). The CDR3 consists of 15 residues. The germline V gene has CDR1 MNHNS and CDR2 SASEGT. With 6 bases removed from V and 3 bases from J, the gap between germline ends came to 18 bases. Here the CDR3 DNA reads TGTGCCAGCAGAAAACAAAGGGACCCTTACTACGAGCAGTACTTC. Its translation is CASRKQRDPYYEQYF.

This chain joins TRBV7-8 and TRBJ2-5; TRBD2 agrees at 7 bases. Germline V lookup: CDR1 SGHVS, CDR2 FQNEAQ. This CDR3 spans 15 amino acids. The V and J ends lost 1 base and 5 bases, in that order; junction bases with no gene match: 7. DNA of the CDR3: TGTGCCAGCAGCTTAGATGCGGGAGAATTGGAGACCCAGTACTTC. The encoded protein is CASSLDAGELETQYF.

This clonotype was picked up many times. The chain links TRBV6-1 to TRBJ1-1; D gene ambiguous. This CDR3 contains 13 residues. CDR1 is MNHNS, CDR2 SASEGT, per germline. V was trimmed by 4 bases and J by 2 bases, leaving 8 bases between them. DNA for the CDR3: TGTGCCAGCAGTGTTGTTCGAAACACTGAAGCTTTCTTT. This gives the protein CASSVVRNTEAFF.

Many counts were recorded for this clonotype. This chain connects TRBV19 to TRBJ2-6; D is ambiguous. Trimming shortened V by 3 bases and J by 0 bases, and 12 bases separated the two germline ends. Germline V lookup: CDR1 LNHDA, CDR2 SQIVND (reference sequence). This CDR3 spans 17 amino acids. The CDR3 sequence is CASSIMLISSGANVLTF. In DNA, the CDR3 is TGTGCCAGTAGTATTATGCTAATAAGCTCTGGGGCCAACGTCCTGACTTTC. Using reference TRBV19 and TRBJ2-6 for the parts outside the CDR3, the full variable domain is DGGITQSPKYLFRKEGQNVTLSCEQNLNHDAMYWYRQDPGQGLRLIYYSQIVNDFQKGDIAEGYSVSREKKESFPLTVTSAQKNPTAFYLCASSIMLISSGANVLTFGAGSRLTVL.

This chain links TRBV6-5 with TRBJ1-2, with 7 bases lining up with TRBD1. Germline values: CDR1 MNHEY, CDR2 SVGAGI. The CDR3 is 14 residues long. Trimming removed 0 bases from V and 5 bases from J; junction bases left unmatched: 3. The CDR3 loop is CASSYSGQLYGYTF. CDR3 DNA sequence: TGTGCCAGCAGTTACTCGGGACAGCTGTATGGCTACACCTTC.

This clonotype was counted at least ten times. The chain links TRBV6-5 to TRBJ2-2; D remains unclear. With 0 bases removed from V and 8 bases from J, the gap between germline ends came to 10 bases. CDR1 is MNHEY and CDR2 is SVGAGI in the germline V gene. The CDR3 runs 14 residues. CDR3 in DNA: TGTGCCAGCAGTTACTCGACAAAACTTGGGGAGCTGTTTTTT. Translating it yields CASSYSTKLGELFF.